This T cell receptor (beta chain) was sequenced for a study of cytomegalovirus exposure and HLA in healthy donors. The wider study: Early released data had about 80 million unique TCRs, all coming from HLA-typed donors.

Study-level points and caveats: Being indistinguishable, some V segments were excluded, TRBV6-2 and TRBV6-3 among them.

Germline V lookup: CDR1 SQVTM, CDR2 ANQGSEA. With 4 bases removed from V and 2 bases from J, the gap between germline ends came to 9 bases. This CDR3 has 13 residues. The PCR had 60 Vbeta and 13 Jbeta primers. Produced via immunoSEQ multiplex PCR; TCRdb's table is partial and in-frame only. The table shows around 180,000 clones, with approximately 80% occurring only once. This clone was counted only a few times. Its antigen is unidentified. The sample was PBMCs. The genes are TRBV29-1 and TRBJ1-3; TRBD1 might be the D (5 bases). The receptor was derived from a woman in her thirties or forties in good health and CMV-seronegative. The CDR3 is CSVVIQAGNTIYF. The CDR3 DNA reads TGCAGCGTTGTTATACAGGCTGGAAACACCATATATTTT. Full variable domain (outside the CDR3, taken from reference TRBV29-1 and TRBJ1-3): SAVISQKPSRDICQRGTSLTIQCQVDSQVTMMFWYRQQPGQSLTLIATANQGSEATYESGFVIDKFPISRPNLTFSTLTVSNMSPEDSSIYLCSVVIQAGNTIYFGEGSWLTVV.